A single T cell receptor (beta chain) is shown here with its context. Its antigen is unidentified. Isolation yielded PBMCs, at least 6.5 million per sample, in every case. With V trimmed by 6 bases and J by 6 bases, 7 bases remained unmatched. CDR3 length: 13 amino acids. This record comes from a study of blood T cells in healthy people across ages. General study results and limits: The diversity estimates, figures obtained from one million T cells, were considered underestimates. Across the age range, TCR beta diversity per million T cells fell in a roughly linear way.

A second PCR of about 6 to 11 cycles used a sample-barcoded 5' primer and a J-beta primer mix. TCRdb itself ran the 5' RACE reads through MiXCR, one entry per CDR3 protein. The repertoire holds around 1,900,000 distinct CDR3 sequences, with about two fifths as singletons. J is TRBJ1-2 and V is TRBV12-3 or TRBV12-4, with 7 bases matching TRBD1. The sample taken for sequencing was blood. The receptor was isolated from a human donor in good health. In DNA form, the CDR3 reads TGTGCCAGCAGATTAACAGGGGCCGATGGCTACACCTTC. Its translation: CASRLTGADGYTF.